This passage covers 5 T cell receptor beta chains from one sample sequenced in a study of CD8+ T cells in alopecia areata. Following extraction, RNA underwent reverse transcription to cDNA, which served as the sequencing template. The method was immunoSEQ multiplex PCR; TCRdb's version includes in-frame clones alone and lacks a portion of them. The sample lists fewer than 100,000 clones; less than 50% were seen once. The specimen was CD4+ T cells sorted from blood. These TCRs come from a human donor with alopecia areata.

This clone was seen only a few times. The V call is TRBV29-1, the J call TRBJ1-2, with TRBD1 matching 9 bases. J gave up 2 bases and V 5 bases, and 15 bases lay outside the gene matches. The CDR3 loop spans 17 amino acids. Looked up from germline, CDR1 is SQVTM and CDR2 is ANQGSEA. CDR3 region: CSVLAFGSGQGNYGYTF. The CDR3 DNA sequence: TGCAGCGTTTTGGCGTTTGGTTCGGGACAGGGCAACTATGGCTACACCTTC.

This chain joins TRBV2 and TRBJ2-1; D call uncertain. The germline CDR1 and CDR2 sequences are SNHLY and FYNNEI. With 4 bases removed from V and 5 bases from J, the gap between germline ends came to 12 bases. The CDR3 consists of 14 residues. For the CDR3, the DNA is TGTGCCAGCAGTGGTAACAGTAGGCACAATGAGCAGTTCTTC. Its protein is CASSGNSRHNEQFF.

This clone was picked up a small number of times. V and J are TRBV9 and TRBJ2-7, with 8 positions matching TRBD1. This CDR3 is 15 amino acids long. The V segment lost 2 bases and the J segment 2 bases; nucleotides outside the gene matches: 6. The germline V gene has CDR1 SGDLS and CDR2 YYNGEE. The DNA for the CDR3 is TGTGCCAGCAGCGTTGGACAGGGCCAAGCCTACGAGCAGTACTTC. This encodes CASSVGQGQAYEQYF.

V usage is TRBV28 and J usage is TRBJ1-2; D remains unclear. CDR1 is MDHEN and CDR2 is SYDVKM in the germline V gene. There are 12 residues in the CDR3. The germline V and J ends were trimmed by 3 bases and 5 bases, with 7 bases remaining between them. The DNA of the CDR3 is TGTGCCAGCAGTTTCGGGCTTTATGGCTACACCTTC. Its protein is CASSFGLYGYTF.

This chain connects TRBV29-1 to TRBJ2-3; TRBD1 agrees at 9 bases. This CDR3 comprises 14 residues. V gave up 6 bases and J gave up 5 bases; unmatched junction bases: 9. Germline CDR1 SQVTM, CDR2 ANQGSEA. This CDR3 reads CSVAPGTGRDTQYF. DNA of the CDR3: TGCAGCGTAGCTCCCGGGACAGGGAGAGATACGCAGTATTTT.